The present entry profiles one TCR beta chain with its context. Antigen specificity is unknown. The CDR3 is made up of 12 amino acids. The germline V gene has CDR1 MNHEY and CDR2 SMNVEV (reference sequence). V shed 2 bases and J 8 bases; nucleotides not matched to a gene: 0. This record comes from a study of CD8 T cell repertoires and HIV-1 epitope variants. In the study overall: Separate wells received one of Twenty-five Gag or Nef variant peptides. 1M T cells were kept uncultured as a baseline.

Assay: immunoSEQ multiplex PCR; the TCRdb copy retains only in-frame clones and omits some. The top ten hold around two fifths of the sample, which has about 5,000 clones, about 63% seen once. Study outcomes and limitations: No clonotypes responded to the TAALDMSHF plasma variant; four to six recognized KF9, one HW9.

This clonotype was sampled from a male donor with HIV. J is TRBJ2-1 and V is TRBV27, with TRBD2 identical over 7 bases. The sample was cultured CD8+ T cells derived from PBMCs. CDR3 nucleotides: TGTGCCAGCAGTTTAGGGGGGGATGAGCAGTTCTTC. This encodes CASSLGGDEQFF.